This record covers a single T cell receptor (beta chain). Profiled with immunoSEQ multiplex PCR; TCRdb holds only in-frame clones, not every one. This table lists under 200,000 clones. The data derive from a study of control samples from healthy donors and cancer patients. Germline V CDR1 and CDR2: SGHDT, YYEEEE. The CDR3 has 19 residues. V lost 4 bases and J lost 4; bases outside the gene matches: 20. Material: blood. This receptor was identified in a woman under 40 in good health. V is TRBV5-6 and J is TRBJ2-1; TRBD1 aligns across 7 bases. CDR3 coding DNA: TGTGCCAGCAGCCCCGACGGGATCCCAGGGGGATTGGGGTACAATGAGCAGTTCTTC. Translating it yields CASSPDGIPGGLGYNEQFF.